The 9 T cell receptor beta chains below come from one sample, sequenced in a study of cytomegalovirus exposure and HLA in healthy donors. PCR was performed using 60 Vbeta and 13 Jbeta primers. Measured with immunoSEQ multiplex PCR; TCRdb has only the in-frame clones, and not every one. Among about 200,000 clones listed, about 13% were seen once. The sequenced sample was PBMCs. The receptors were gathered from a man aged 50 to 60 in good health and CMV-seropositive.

CDR3 nucleotides: TGTGCCAGCAGTTTGGACAGCAAAACTTACCAAGCTTTCTTT. This translates into CASSLDSKTYQAFF. The chain carries TRBV27 and TRBJ1-1; D may be TRBD1 (6 bases). V was trimmed by 3 bases and J by 9 bases, leaving 17 bases between them. The CDR3 loop spans 14 amino acids. Germline loops: CDR1 MNHEY, CDR2 SMNVEV (reference sequence).

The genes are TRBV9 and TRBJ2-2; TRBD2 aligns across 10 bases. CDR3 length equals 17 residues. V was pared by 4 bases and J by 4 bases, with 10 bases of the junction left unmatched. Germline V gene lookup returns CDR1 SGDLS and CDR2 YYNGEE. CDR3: CASSRGSGGTSTGELFF. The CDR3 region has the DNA TGTGCCAGCAGCCGCGGTAGCGGGGGGACCTCCACCGGGGAGCTGTTTTTT.

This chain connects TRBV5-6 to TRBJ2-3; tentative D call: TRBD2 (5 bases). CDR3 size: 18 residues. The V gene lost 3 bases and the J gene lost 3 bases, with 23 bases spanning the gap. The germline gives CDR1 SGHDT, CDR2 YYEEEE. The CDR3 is CASSSIAIGLRGTDTQYF. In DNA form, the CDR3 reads TGTGCCAGCAGCTCCATTGCCATAGGTTTGAGAGGGACAGATACGCAGTATTTT. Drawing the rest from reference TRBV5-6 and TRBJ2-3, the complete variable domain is DAGVTQSPTHLIKTRGQQVTLRCSPKSGHDTVSWYQQALGQGPQFIFQYYEEEERQRGNFPDRFSGHQFPNYSSELNVNALLLGDSALYLCASSSIAIGLRGTDTQYFGPGTRLTVL.

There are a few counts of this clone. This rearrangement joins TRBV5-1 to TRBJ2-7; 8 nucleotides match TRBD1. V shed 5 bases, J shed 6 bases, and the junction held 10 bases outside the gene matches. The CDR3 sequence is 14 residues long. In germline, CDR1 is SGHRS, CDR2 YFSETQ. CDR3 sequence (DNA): TGCGCCAGCAGGACGGGACAGGCCTTCGCCGAGCAGTACTTC. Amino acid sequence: CASRTGQAFAEQYF.

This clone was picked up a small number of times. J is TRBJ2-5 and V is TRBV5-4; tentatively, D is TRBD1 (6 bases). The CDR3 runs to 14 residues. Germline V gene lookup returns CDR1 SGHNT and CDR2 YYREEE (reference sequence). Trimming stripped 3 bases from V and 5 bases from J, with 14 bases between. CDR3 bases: TGTGCCAGCAGCTCAGGGGCTGGGGCGGAGACCCAGTACTTC. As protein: CASSSGAGAETQYF.

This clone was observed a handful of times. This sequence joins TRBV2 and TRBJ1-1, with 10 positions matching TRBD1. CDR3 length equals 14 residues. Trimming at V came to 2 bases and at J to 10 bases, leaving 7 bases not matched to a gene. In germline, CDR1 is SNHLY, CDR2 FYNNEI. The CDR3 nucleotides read TGTGCCAGCAGTGAAATGACAGGGGGCGAAGGAGCTTTCTTT. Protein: CASSEMTGGEGAFF.

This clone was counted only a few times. The CDR3 bases are TGTGCCAGCAGTGGAGTGGAGAATTCACCCCTCCACTTT. Encoded protein: CASSGVENSPLHF. This chain connects TRBV2 to TRBJ1-6; no clear D gene. V was pared by 4 bases and J by 7 bases, with 8 bases between. Germline V gene lookup returns CDR1 SNHLY and CDR2 FYNNEI. The CDR3 contains 13 residues.

The CDR3 is CASSKVGGADTGELFF. CDR3 sequence (DNA): TGTGCCAGCAGTAAGGTCGGGGGGGCCGACACCGGGGAGCTGTTTTTT. The chain employs TRBV6-4 and TRBJ2-2, with 8 nucleotides matching TRBD2. The junction had 8 bases not matched to a gene; V was cut back by 5 bases and J by 3 bases. CDR1 and CDR2 (germline): MRHNA, SNTAGT. This CDR3 comprises 16 residues.

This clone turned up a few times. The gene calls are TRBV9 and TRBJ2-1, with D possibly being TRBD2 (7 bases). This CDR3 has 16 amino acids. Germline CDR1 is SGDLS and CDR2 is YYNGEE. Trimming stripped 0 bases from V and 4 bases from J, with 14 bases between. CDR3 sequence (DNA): TGTGCCAGCAGCGTAGCCGTACAGGGAGGGTACAATGAGCAGTTCTTC. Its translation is CASSVAVQGGYNEQFF.